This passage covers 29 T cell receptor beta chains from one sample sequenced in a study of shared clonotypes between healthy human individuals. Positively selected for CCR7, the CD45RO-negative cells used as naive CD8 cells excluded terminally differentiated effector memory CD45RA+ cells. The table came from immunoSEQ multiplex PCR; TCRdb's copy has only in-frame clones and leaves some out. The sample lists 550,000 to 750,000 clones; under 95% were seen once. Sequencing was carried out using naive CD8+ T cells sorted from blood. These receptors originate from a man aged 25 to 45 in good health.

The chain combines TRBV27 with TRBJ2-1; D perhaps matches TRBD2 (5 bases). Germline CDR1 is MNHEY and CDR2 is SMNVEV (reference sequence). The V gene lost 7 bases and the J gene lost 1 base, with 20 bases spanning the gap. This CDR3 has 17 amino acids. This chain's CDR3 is CASKGGHSFASYNEQFF. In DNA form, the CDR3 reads TGTGCCAGCAAAGGCGGGCACTCTTTCGCATCCTACAATGAGCAGTTCTTC.

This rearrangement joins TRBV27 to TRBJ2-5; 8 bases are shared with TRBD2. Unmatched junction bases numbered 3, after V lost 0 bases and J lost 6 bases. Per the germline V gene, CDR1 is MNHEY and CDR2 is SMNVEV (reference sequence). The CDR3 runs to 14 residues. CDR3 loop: CASSLSRGAKTQYF. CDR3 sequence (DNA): TGTGCCAGCAGTTTATCGCGGGGGGCAAAGACCCAGTACTTC.

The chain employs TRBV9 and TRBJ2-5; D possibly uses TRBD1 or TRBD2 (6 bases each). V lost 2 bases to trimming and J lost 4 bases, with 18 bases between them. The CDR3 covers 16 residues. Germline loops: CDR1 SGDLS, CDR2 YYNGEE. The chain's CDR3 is CASSVAGQEERETQYF. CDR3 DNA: TGTGCCAGCAGCGTTGCGGGACAAGAGGAGCGAGAGACCCAGTACTTC. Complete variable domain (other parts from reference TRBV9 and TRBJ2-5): DSGVTQTPKHLITATGQRVTLRCSPRSGDLSVYWYQQSLDQGLQFLIQYYNGEERAKGNILERFSAQQFPDLHSELNLSSLELGDSALYFCASSVAGQEERETQYFGPGTRLLVL.

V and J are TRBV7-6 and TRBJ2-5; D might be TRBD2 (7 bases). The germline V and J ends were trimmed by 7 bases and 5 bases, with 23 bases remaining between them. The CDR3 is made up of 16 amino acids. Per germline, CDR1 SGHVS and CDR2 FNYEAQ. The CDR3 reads CASTKGGDRSGETQYF. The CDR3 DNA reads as TGTGCCAGCACCAAAGGGGGGGATAGGTCTGGGGAGACCCAGTACTTC.

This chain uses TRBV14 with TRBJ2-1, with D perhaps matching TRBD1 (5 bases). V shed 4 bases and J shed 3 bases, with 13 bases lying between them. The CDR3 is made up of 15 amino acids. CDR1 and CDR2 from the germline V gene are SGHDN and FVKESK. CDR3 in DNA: TGTGCCAGCAGCCGAAAACAGGCTATCTACAATGAGCAGTTCTTC. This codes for CASSRKQAIYNEQFF. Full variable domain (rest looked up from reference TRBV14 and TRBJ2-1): EAGVTQFPSHSVIEKGQTVTLRCDPISGHDNLYWYRRVMGKEIKFLLHFVKESKQDESGMPNNRFLAERTGGTYSTLKVQPAELEDSGVYFCASSRKQAIYNEQFFGPGTRLTVL.

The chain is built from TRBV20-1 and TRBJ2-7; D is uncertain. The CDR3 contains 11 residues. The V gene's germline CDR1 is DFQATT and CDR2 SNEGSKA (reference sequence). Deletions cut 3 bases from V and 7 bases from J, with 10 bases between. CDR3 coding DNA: TGCAGTGCTAGTATGCTGGGGGAGCAGTACTTC. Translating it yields CSASMLGEQYF.

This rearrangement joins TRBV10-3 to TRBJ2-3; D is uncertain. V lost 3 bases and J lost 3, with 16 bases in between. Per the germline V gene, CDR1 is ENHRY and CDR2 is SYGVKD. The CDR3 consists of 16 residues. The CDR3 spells CAISEPATGETDTQYF. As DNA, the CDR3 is TGTGCCATCAGTGAACCCGCGACTGGAGAGACAGATACGCAGTATTTT.

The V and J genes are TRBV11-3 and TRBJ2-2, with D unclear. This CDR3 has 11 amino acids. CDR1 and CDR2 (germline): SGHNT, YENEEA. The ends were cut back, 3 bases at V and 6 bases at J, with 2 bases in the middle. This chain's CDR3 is CASSFAGELFF. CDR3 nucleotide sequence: TGTGCCAGCAGCTTTGCCGGGGAGCTGTTTTTT.

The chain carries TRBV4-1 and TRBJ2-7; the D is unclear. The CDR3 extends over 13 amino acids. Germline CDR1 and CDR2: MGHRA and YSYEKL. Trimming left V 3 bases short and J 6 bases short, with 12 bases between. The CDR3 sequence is CASSHLEAFEQYF. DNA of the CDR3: TGCGCCAGCAGCCACTTAGAGGCTTTCGAGCAGTACTTC.

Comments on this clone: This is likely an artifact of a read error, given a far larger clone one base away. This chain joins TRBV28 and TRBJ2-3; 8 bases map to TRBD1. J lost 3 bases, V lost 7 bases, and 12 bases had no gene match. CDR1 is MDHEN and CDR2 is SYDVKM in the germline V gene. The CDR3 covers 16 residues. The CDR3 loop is CASNFRGRGQTDTQYF. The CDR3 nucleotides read TGTGCCAGCAACTTCCGGGGCAGGGGGCAGACAGATACGCAGTATTTT.

In DNA form, the CDR3 reads TGTGCCAGCAGCTTATTCTTCGGCGGGACCTACGAGCAGTACTTC. Translating gives CASSLFFGGTYEQYF. The chain combines TRBV7-6 with TRBJ2-7, with D tentatively TRBD2 (6 bases). V was trimmed by 2 bases and J by 2 bases, leaving 13 bases between them. Per germline, CDR1 SGHVS and CDR2 FNYEAQ. CDR3 length: 15 residues. Drawing the rest from reference TRBV7-6 and TRBJ2-7, the complete variable domain is GAGVSQSPRYKVTKRGQDVALRCDPISGHVSLYWYRQALGQGPEFLTYFNYEAQQDKSGLPNDRFSAERPEGSISTLTIQRTEQRDSAMYRCASSLFFGGTYEQYFGPGTRLTVT.

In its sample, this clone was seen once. CDR3 DNA: TGCGCCAGCAGCTCCTACAGGGGTCTAGCCAAAAACATTCAGTACTTC. Amino acid sequence: CASSSYRGLAKNIQYF. This rearrangement joins TRBV5-1 to TRBJ2-4, with 7 bases fitting TRBD1. The junction had 6 bases not matched to a gene; V was cut back by 3 bases and J by 0 bases. The CDR3 is 16 residues long. CDR1 is SGHRS and CDR2 is YFSETQ in the germline V gene.

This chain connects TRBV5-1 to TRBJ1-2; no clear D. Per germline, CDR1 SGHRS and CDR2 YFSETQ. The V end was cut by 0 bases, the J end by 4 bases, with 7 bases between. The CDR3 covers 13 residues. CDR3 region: CASSLESSYGYTF. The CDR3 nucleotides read TGCGCCAGCAGCTTGGAATCCAGCTATGGCTACACCTTC.

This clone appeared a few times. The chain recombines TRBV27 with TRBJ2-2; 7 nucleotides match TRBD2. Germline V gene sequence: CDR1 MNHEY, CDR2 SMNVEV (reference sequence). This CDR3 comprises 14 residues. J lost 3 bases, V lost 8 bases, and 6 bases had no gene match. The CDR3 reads CASRGGGYTGELFF. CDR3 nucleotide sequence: TGTGCCAGCCGTGGGGGAGGGTACACCGGGGAGCTGTTTTTT.

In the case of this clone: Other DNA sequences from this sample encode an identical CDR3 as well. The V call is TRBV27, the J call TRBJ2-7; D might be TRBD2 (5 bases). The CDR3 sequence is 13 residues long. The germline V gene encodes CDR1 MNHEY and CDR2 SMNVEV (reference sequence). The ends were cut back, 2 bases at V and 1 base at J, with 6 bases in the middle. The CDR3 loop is CASSLRGSYEQYF. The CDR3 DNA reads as TGTGCCAGCAGTTTACGAGGGTCCTACGAGCAGTACTTC.

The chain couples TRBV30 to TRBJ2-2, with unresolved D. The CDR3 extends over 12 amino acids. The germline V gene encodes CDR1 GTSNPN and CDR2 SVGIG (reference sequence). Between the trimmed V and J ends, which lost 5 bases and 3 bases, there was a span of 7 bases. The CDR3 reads CAWHQDTGELFF. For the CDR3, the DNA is TGTGCCTGGCATCAGGACACCGGGGAGCTGTTTTTT.

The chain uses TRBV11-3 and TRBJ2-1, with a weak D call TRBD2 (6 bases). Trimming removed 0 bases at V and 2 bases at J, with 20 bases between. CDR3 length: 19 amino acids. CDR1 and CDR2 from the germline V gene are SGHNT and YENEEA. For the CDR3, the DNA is TGTGCCAGCAGCTTAGATCAGGCGACGGGAGTCGTCCCCTACAATGAGCAGTTCTTC. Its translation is CASSLDQATGVVPYNEQFF.

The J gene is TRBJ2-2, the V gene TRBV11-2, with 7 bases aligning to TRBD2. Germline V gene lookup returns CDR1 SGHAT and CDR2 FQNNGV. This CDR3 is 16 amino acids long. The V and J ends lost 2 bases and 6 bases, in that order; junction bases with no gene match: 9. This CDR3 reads CASSLTGGRVAGELFF. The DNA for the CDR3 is TGTGCCAGCAGCTTAACCGGGGGGAGAGTCGCCGGGGAGCTGTTTTTT.

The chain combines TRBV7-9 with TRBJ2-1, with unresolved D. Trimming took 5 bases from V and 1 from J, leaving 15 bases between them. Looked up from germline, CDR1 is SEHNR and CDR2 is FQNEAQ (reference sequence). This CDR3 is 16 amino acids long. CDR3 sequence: CASSPRVGPSYNEQFF. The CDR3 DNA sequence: TGTGCCAGCAGCCCCCGCGTTGGGCCTTCCTACAATGAGCAGTTCTTC.

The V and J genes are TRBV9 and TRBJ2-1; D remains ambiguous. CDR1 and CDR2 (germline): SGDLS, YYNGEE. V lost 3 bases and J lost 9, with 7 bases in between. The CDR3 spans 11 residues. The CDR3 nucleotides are TGTGCCAGCAGCGACGCTCGTGAGCAGTTCTTC. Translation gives CASSDAREQFF.

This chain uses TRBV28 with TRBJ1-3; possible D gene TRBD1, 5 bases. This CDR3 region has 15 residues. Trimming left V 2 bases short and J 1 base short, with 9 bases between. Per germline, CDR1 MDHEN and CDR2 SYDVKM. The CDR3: CASSLDRTSGNTIYF. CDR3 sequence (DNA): TGTGCCAGCAGTTTAGATAGGACATCTGGAAACACCATATATTTT. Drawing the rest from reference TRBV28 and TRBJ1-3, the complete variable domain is DVKVTQSSRYLVKRTGEKVFLECVQDMDHENMFWYRQDPGLGLRLIYFSYDVKMKEKGDIPEGYSVSREKKERFSLILESASTNQTSMYLCASSLDRTSGNTIYFGEGSWLTVV.

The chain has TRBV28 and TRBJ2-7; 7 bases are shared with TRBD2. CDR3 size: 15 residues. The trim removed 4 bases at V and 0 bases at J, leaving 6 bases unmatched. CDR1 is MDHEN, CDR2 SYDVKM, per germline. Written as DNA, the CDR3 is TGTGCCAGCAGTTCCTGGGGGGGTAGCTCCTACGAGCAGTACTTC. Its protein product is CASSSWGGSSYEQYF.

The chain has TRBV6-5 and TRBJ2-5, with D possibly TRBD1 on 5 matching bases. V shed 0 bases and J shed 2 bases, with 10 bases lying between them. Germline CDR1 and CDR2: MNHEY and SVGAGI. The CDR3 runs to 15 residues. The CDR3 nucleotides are TGTGCCAGCAGTTACTCCCTAGGGGAACAAGAGACCCAGTACTTC. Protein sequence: CASSYSLGEQETQYF.

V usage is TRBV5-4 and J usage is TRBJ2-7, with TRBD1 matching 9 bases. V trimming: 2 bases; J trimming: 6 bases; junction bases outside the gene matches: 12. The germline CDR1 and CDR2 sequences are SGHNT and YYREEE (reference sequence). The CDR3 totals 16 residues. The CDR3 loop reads CASSFTGTGSRGEQYF. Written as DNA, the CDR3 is TGTGCCAGCAGCTTTACCGGGACAGGGTCTAGGGGCGAGCAGTACTTC.

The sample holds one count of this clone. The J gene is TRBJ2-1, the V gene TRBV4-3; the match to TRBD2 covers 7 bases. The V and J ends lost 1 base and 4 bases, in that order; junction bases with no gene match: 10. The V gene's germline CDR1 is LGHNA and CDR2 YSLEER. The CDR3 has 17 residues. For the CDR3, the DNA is TGCGCCAGCAGCCAAGTCTCGGCTAGCGGACGGTACAATGAGCAGTTCTTC. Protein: CASSQVSASGRYNEQFF.

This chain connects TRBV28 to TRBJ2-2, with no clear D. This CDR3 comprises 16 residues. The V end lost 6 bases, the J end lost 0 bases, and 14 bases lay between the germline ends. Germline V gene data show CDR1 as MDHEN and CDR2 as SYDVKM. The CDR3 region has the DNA TGTGCCAGCAGCGGCTACATCGACGCGAACACCGGGGAGCTGTTTTTT. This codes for CASSGYIDANTGELFF.

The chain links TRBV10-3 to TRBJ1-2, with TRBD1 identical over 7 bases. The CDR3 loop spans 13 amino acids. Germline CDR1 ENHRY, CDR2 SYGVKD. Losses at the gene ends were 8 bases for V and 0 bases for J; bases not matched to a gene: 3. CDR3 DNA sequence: TGTGCCATCGGGACAGTTGCTAACTATGGCTACACCTTC. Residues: CAIGTVANYGYTF.

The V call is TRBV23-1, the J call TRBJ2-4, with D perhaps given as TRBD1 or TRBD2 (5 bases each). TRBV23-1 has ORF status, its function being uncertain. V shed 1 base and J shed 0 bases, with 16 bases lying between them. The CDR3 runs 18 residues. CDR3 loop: CASSQWTREGVAKNIQYF. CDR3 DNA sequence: TGCGCCAGCAGTCAATGGACACGGGAAGGGGTAGCCAAAAACATTCAGTACTTC.

The CDR3 DNA sequence: TGTGCCAGCAGCTTATTTGGAAAACCCGGCTACACCTTC. Protein sequence: CASSLFGKPGYTF. The V and J genes are TRBV7-8 and TRBJ1-2; D is uncertain. This CDR3 comprises 13 residues. Looked up from germline, CDR1 is SGHVS and CDR2 is FQNEAQ. V lost 2 bases and J 8 bases, leaving 12 bases between the germline ends.